The T cell receptor beta chain described here comes from a study of post-analysis software for immune sequencing data. Across the whole study: Recorded subtypes: relapsing-remitting, secondary progressive, progressive-relapsing; some patients unannotated.

cDNA libraries of TCR beta carried unique molecular identifiers. T cells, about 0.85 to 11 million of them, yielded some 500,000 cDNA molecules. Via MiXCR, TCRdb re-called the PCR reads, giving one row per CDR3 protein. The profile shows hundreds of thousands of distinct CDR3 sequences, about 27% of them singletons. Whole-study findings and limits: Comparison with controls showed significantly lower normalized Chao1 diversity in multiple sclerosis patients. F-measure co-clustering was strong for batch-matched samples.

The sample holds many counts of this clonotype. Its antigen is unknown. The TCR originated in a girl aged 10-17 years with multiple sclerosis. Sequenced sample: blood.

The CDR3 nucleotides read TGCAGTGCCGCTCCGGGACAGGATAACTATGGCTACACCTTC. Its protein product is CSAAPGQDNYGYTF. The chain combines TRBV20-1 with TRBJ1-2; 8 positions agree with TRBD1. Germline values: CDR1 DFQATT, CDR2 SNEGSKA (reference sequence). V shed 6 bases and J 1 base; nucleotides not matched to a gene: 7. The CDR3 is 14 residues long.